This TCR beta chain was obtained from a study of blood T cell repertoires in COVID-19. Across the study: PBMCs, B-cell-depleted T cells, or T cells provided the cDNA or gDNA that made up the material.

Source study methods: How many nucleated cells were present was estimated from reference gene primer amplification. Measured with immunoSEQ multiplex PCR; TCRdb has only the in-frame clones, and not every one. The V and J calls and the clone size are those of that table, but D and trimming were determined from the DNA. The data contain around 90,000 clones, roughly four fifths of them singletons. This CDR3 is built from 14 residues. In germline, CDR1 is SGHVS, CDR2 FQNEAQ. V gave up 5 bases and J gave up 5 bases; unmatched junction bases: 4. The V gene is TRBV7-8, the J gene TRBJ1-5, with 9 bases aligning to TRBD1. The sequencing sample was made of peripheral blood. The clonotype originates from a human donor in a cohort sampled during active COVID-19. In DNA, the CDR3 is TGTGCCAGCAGCCCGGACAGGGGATATCAGCCCCAGCATTTT. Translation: CASSPDRGYQPQHF.